The 18 T cell receptor beta chains below come from one sample, sequenced in a study of T-cell memory formation after mild COVID-19 (dated by TCRdb to about 2021). Libraries came from 5' RACE. TCRdb names Illumina NovaSeq 6000 as the instrument used. The public reads were quality trimmed at Q25 with fastp and then assembled into clones with MiXCR by TCRdb, keeping productive beta chains. Each record represents a unique CDR3 protein, reported with the most common genes and DNA among its rows. Within this sample are about 68,000 distinct CDR3 sequences, with around 15% of them counted one time only. Of the sample, 30% to 35% is held by the ten largest clones. Sequencing input: PBMCs or a T cell subset sorted from them (not recorded which). The receptors originated from an adult woman who had mild COVID-19 (a few samples of this study predate the infection). The sample titles of this study are shuffled in the database, so cell type and time point are left out; the donor was told from shared clones.

This chain connects TRBV21-1 to TRBJ2-5; TRBD1 is the table's D call and was not checked against the DNA. TRBV21-1 is an annotated pseudogene. The CDR3 totals 13 residues. This chain's CDR3 is CASTRGRWETQYF. The CDR3 coding sequence is TGTGCCAGCACCCGTGGAAGGTGGGAGACCCAGTACTTC.

This chain connects TRBV20-1 to TRBJ2-7; 7 bases line up with TRBD2. The CDR3 runs 14 residues. Germline CDR1 is DFQATT and CDR2 is SNEGSKA (reference sequence). The junction had 10 bases not matched to a gene; V was cut back by 7 bases and J by 1 base. The CDR3 nucleotides read TGCAGTGGGCACTCGGCTAGCGGATCCTACGAGCAGTACTTC. Its translation: CSGHSASGSYEQYF.

This clonotype was seen repeatedly, ten times or more. The CDR3 DNA reads TGTGCCAGCAGCTTCCCTTCCTACAATGAGCAGTTCTTC. Its translation: CASSFPSYNEQFF. The chain carries TRBV7-2 and TRBJ2-1, with unresolved D. Trimming cost V 3 bases and J 1 base, with 4 bases left between them. From germline, CDR1 is SGHTA and CDR2 FQGNSA. The CDR3 extends over 13 amino acids. Using reference TRBV7-2 and TRBJ2-1 for the parts outside the CDR3, the full variable domain is GAGVSQSPSNKVTEKGKDVELRCDPISGHTALYWYRQSLGQGLEFLIYFQGNSAPDKSGLPSDRFSAERTGGSVSTLTIQRTQQEDSAVYLCASSFPSYNEQFFGPGTRLTVL.

This clonotype was seen only a few times. The V gene is TRBV20-1, the J gene TRBJ1-5; 7 bases fit TRBD1. Trimming removed 1 base from V and 9 bases from J; junction bases left unmatched: 15. The CDR3 runs 16 residues. Germline V lookup: CDR1 DFQATT, CDR2 SNEGSKA (reference sequence). The CDR3 region is CSARGRLRQGFSPQHF. Here the CDR3 DNA reads TGCAGTGCTAGAGGACGCTTGCGACAGGGTTTTTCGCCCCAGCATTTT.

The rearrangement uses TRBV24-1 and TRBJ2-3; 9 positions match TRBD2. The CDR3 spans 22 residues. Trimming took 4 bases from V and 1 from J; bases not matched to a gene: 23. Germline loops: CDR1 KGHDR, CDR2 SFDVKD. The CDR3 DNA is TGTGCCACCAGTGAGAGGCCACCAGGGACTAGCATACACGCCGGAGGCACAGATACGCAGTATTTT. It yields the protein CATSERPPGTSIHAGGTDTQYF.

The chain combines TRBV20-1 with TRBJ1-5; D is unclear. CDR1 DFQATT and CDR2 SNEGSKA come from the germline V gene (reference sequence). V lost 1 base and J 3 bases, leaving 10 bases between the germline ends. The CDR3 totals 14 residues. The CDR3 here is CSARVEGYNQPQHF. CDR3 nucleotide sequence: TGCAGTGCTAGAGTAGAAGGGTACAATCAGCCCCAGCATTTT.

This clonotype was counted between two and nine times. The chain is built from TRBV15 and TRBJ2-7; either TRBD1 or TRBD2 may supply D (5 bases each). Per germline, CDR1 LNHNV and CDR2 YYDKDF (reference sequence). The germline V and J ends were trimmed by 0 bases and 7 bases, with 13 bases remaining between them. This CDR3 contains 14 residues. In DNA form, the CDR3 reads TGTGCCACCAGCAGAGATCGGGGACCCGGGGAGCAGTACTTC. The encoded protein is CATSRDRGPGEQYF.

This clonotype was seen a handful of times. V usage is TRBV20-1 and J usage is TRBJ2-5, with a possible D match to TRBD1 (6 bases). CDR1 and CDR2 (germline): DFQATT, SNEGSKA (reference sequence). CDR3 size: 14 residues. The V gene lost 1 base and the J gene lost 6 bases, with 15 bases spanning the gap. The CDR3 nucleotides are TGCAGTGCTAGAGCCACAGGGCTAGTTCAGACCCAGTACTTC. Its translation: CSARATGLVQTQYF.

This clonotype was detected a few times. The chain carries TRBV9 and TRBJ1-5, with D unresolved. Germline CDR1 reads SGDLS; CDR2 reads YYNGEE. V was clipped by 7 bases and J by 0 bases, with 5 bases between them. This CDR3 is built from 12 residues. CDR3 sequence reads: CASGNSNQPQHF. CDR3 nucleotide sequence: TGTGCCAGCGGGAATAGCAATCAGCCCCAGCATTTT.

This clonotype turned up a few times. This chain links TRBV4-3 with TRBJ2-1; D remains unclear. Germline-derived CDR1 and CDR2 are LGHNA and YSLEER. The CDR3 has 14 amino acids. V was clipped by 2 bases and J by 4 bases, with 9 bases between them. The CDR3 DNA sequence: TGCGCCAGCAGCCAATTAGGACGGTACAATGAGCAGTTCTTC. This gives the protein CASSQLGRYNEQFF.

The chain couples TRBV5-6 to TRBJ1-2; no definite D call. This CDR3 is built from 11 residues. Trimming removed 5 bases at V and 8 bases at J, with 10 bases between. From germline, CDR1 is SGHDT and CDR2 YYEEEE. CDR3 in amino acids: CASRIKGGYTF. The CDR3 DNA reads TGTGCCAGCAGAATTAAAGGGGGCTACACCTTC.

This clonotype was observed a few times. The chain employs TRBV7-6 and TRBJ1-4; 7 bases fit TRBD1. The CDR3 spans 16 residues. Germline V lookup: CDR1 SGHVS, CDR2 FNYEAQ. The J segment lost 5 bases and the V segment lost 5 bases, leaving 11 bases of the junction unmatched. DNA for the CDR3: TGTGCCAGCAGCCCCAGTCTCAGGGGGATGAATGAAAAACTGTTTTTT. Translated, it gives CASSPSLRGMNEKLFF. Looking up the rest from reference TRBV7-6 and TRBJ1-4 gives the full variable domain: GAGVSQSPRYKVTKRGQDVALRCDPISGHVSLYWYRQALGQGPEFLTYFNYEAQQDKSGLPNDRFSAERPEGSISTLTIQRTEQRDSAMYRCASSPSLRGMNEKLFFGSGTQLSVL.

The J gene is TRBJ2-7, the V gene TRBV10-3; D perhaps matches TRBD1 (6 bases). V lost 10 bases and J lost 4, with 11 bases in between. The CDR3 runs to 11 residues. Germline V CDR1 and CDR2: ENHRY, SYGVKD. The CDR3 DNA sequence: TGTGCCACCGGGACACTATACGAGCAGTACTTC. It codes for CATGTLYEQYF.

J is TRBJ2-3 and V is TRBV7-6, with 8 bases identical to TRBD2. V was pared by 2 bases and J by 0 bases, with 7 bases of the junction left unmatched. Germline V gene sequence: CDR1 SGHVS, CDR2 FNYEAQ. The CDR3 spans 17 residues. CDR3 in DNA: TGTGCCAGCAGCTTATCGGCGGGAGGCACTAGCACAGATACGCAGTATTTT. It translates to CASSLSAGGTSTDTQYF.

The sample holds many counts of this clonotype. The chain carries TRBV7-9 and TRBJ2-1; D remains ambiguous. CDR1 SEHNR and CDR2 FQNEAQ come from the germline V gene (reference sequence). V lost 0 bases and J lost 8, with 11 bases in between. The length of the CDR3 is 14 residues. The CDR3 sequence: CASSLATGADEQFF. The CDR3 DNA is TGTGCCAGCAGCTTAGCTACGGGCGCAGATGAGCAGTTCTTC.

This clonotype was picked up a small number of times. The chain couples TRBV5-4 to TRBJ2-3; no clear D gene. Trimming left V 0 bases short and J 1 base short, with 9 bases between. This CDR3 contains 15 residues. Germline loops: CDR1 SGHNT, CDR2 YYREEE (reference sequence). The CDR3: CASSLEPGRTDTQYF. In DNA form, the CDR3 reads TGTGCCAGCAGCTTGGAACCTGGACGCACAGATACGCAGTATTTT.

This clonotype was counted only a few times. The chain recombines TRBV12-3 or TRBV12-4 with TRBJ1-2; tentative D call: TRBD1 (5 bases). V gave up 3 bases and J gave up 10 bases, with 15 bases separating them. The CDR3 spans 13 residues. The CDR3 DNA follows: TGTGCCAGCAGTTTCTCGGGGCCCGGTGACTACACCTTC. Amino acids: CASSFSGPGDYTF.

The table lists this clonotype with a few counts. The J gene is TRBJ2-3, the V gene TRBV29-1, with unresolved D. Per the germline V gene, CDR1 is SQVTM and CDR2 is ANQGSEA. The CDR3 contains 12 residues. Trimming shortened V by 3 bases and J by 2 bases, and 6 bases separated the two germline ends. Here the CDR3 reads CSVDQHTDTQYF. The CDR3 DNA reads TGCAGCGTTGATCAACACACAGATACGCAGTATTTT.